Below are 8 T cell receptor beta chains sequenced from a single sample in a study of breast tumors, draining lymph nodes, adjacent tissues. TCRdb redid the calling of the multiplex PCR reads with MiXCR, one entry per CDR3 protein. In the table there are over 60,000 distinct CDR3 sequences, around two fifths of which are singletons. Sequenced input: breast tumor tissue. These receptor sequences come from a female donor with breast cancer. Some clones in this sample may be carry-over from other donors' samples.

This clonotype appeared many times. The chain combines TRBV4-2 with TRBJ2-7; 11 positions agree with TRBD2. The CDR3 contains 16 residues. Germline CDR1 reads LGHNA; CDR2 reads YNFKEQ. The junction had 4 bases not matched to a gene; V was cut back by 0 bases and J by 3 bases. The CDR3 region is CASSQDYTSGGYEQYF. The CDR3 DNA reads TGTGCCAGCAGCCAAGATTATACTAGCGGGGGCTACGAGCAGTACTTC.

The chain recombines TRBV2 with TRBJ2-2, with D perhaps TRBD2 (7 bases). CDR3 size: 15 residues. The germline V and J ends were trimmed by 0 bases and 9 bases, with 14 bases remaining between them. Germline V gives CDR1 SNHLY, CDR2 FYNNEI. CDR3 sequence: CASSEAGGPNRELFF. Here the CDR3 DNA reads TGTGCCAGCAGTGAAGCGGGGGGGCCAAACCGGGAGCTGTTTTTT.

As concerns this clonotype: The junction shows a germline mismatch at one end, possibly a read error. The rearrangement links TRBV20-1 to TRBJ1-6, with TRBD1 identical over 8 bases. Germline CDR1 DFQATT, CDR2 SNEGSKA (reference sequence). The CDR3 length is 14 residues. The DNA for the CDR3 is TGCAGTGCTCTCAGGGGGCCGAGTGATTCTCCCCTCCACTTT. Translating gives CSALRGPSDSPLHF.

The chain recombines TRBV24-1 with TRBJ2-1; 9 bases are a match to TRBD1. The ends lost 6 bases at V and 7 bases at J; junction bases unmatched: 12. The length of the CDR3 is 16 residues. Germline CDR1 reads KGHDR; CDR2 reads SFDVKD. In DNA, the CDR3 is TGTGCCACCAGTACTGATAGGACAGGGGAAAGGAATGAGCAGTTCTTC. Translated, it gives CATSTDRTGERNEQFF.

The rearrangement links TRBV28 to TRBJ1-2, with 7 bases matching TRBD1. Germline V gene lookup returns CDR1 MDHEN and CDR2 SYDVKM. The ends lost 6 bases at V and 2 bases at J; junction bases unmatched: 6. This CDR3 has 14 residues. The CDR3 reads CASRTATGNYGYTF. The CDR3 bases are TGTGCCAGCAGGACCGCGACAGGGAACTATGGCTACACCTTC.

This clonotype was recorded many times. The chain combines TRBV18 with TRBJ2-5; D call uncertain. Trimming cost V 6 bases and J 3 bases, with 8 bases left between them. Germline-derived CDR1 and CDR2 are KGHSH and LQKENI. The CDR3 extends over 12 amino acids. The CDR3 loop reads CASSPREETQYF. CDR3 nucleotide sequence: TGTGCCAGCTCGCCTCGGGAAGAGACCCAGTACTTC.

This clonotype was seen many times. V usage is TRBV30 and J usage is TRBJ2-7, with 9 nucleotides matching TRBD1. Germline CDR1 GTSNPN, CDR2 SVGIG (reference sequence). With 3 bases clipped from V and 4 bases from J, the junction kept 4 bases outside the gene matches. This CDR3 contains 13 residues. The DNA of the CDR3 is TGTGCCTGGAGCCCCGGACAGGGGTACGAGCAGTACTTC. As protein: CAWSPGQGYEQYF.

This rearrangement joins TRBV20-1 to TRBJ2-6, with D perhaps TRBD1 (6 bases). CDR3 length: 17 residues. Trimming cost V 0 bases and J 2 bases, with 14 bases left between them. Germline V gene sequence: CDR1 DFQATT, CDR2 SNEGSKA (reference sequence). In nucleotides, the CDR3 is TGCAGTGCTAGAGATCATGGGGGCTGGACTGGGGCCAACGTCCTGACTTTC. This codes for CSARDHGGWTGANVLTF.